These 27 T cell receptor beta chains originate from one sample sequenced in a study of blood T cell repertoires in COVID-19. Data came from immunoSEQ multiplex PCR; TCRdb stores just in-frame clones and leaves some out. The data show around 87,000 clones, with about nine tenths seen just once and roughly 8.9% held by the top ten. Material: peripheral blood. The receptors shown here come from a man aged 50 or older with acute or convalescent COVID-19.

The V call is TRBV2, the J call TRBJ2-2; 7 nucleotides agree with TRBD1. Germline-derived CDR1 and CDR2 are SNHLY and FYNNEI. The V segment lost 7 bases and the J segment 5 bases; nucleotides outside the gene matches: 13. The CDR3 runs to 16 residues. The DNA for the CDR3 is TGTGCCAGCAAGAGAGCAGGGGGTGTGGTTACCGGGGAGCTGTTTTTT. This encodes CASKRAGGVVTGELFF.

The chain carries TRBV28 and TRBJ2-1; D is perhaps TRBD2 (5 bases). The germline V and J ends were trimmed by 5 bases and 4 bases, with 15 bases remaining between them. Germline V gene sequence: CDR1 MDHEN, CDR2 SYDVKM. This CDR3 is built from 15 residues. The CDR3 is CASSPPDGVYNEQFF. The DNA of the CDR3 is TGTGCCAGCAGTCCCCCGGACGGGGTGTACAATGAGCAGTTCTTC.

V is TRBV29-1 and J is TRBJ1-5; 8 bases map to TRBD1. With 6 bases clipped from V and 4 bases from J, the junction kept 5 bases outside the gene matches. Germline lookup yields CDR1 SQVTM and CDR2 ANQGSEA. The CDR3 totals 13 residues. This CDR3 reads CSVGQGTNQPQHF. CDR3 DNA sequence: TGCAGCGTCGGACAGGGAACGAATCAGCCCCAGCATTTT.

The chain has TRBV28 and TRBJ1-3; TRBD1 agrees at 7 bases. The CDR3 length is 16 residues. V trimming: 6 bases; J trimming: 3 bases; junction bases outside the gene matches: 11. The germline V gene encodes CDR1 MDHEN and CDR2 SYDVKM. The CDR3 here is CASSPHTGVDGNTIYF. CDR3 DNA sequence: TGTGCCAGCAGCCCGCACACAGGGGTAGATGGAAACACCATATATTTT. The full variable domain, completed using reference TRBV28 and TRBJ1-3, is DVKVTQSSRYLVKRTGEKVFLECVQDMDHENMFWYRQDPGLGLRLIYFSYDVKMKEKGDIPEGYSVSREKKERFSLILESASTNQTSMYLCASSPHTGVDGNTIYFGEGSWLTVV.

V usage is TRBV5-1 and J usage is TRBJ2-2, with D possibly being TRBD1 (5 bases). The V gene lost 1 base and the J gene lost 4 bases, with 17 bases spanning the gap. Germline loops: CDR1 SGHRS, CDR2 YFSETQ. This CDR3 spans 17 amino acids. The CDR3 reads CASSLSQGAVGTGELFF. CDR3 in DNA: TGCGCCAGCAGCTTGTCGCAGGGCGCGGTTGGCACCGGGGAGCTGTTTTTT.

A single count supports this clone. V and J are TRBV5-1 and TRBJ2-1, with 7 bases that match TRBD1. Germline V lookup: CDR1 SGHRS, CDR2 YFSETQ. J was trimmed by 4 bases and V by 5 bases; bases with no gene match: 6. This CDR3 is built from 14 residues. This CDR3 reads CASRILTGYNEQFF. The CDR3 nucleotides are TGCGCCAGCAGGATCCTGACAGGGTACAATGAGCAGTTCTTC.

The chain's CDR3 is CASSLGDNGQPQHF. The CDR3 DNA reads TGTGCCAGCAGTTTGGGGGACAATGGACAGCCCCAGCATTTT. The V gene is TRBV28, the J gene TRBJ1-5; maybe TRBD1 (6 bases). Germline V gene sequence: CDR1 MDHEN, CDR2 SYDVKM. Trimming took off 3 bases at V and 7 bases at J, with 13 bases between the two ends. The CDR3 extends over 14 amino acids.

The V call is TRBV7-3, the J call TRBJ1-5; 9 positions agree with TRBD1. Germline V lookup: CDR1 SGHTA, CDR2 FQGTGA. This CDR3 is 17 amino acids long. The V segment lost 5 bases and the J segment 6 bases; nucleotides outside the gene matches: 14. DNA for the CDR3: TGTGCCAGCAGCCCCCACGAGGACAGGGGAGGGGGTCAGCCCCAGCATTTT. This translates into CASSPHEDRGGGQPQHF.

The chain employs TRBV7-3 and TRBJ2-1, with D tentatively TRBD2 (6 bases). CDR1 is SGHTA and CDR2 is FQGTGA in the germline V gene. Trimming took 8 bases from V and 1 from J, leaving 9 bases between them. This CDR3 has 13 amino acids. CDR3: CASGRGSYNEQFF. The DNA of the CDR3 is TGTGCCAGCGGGCGGGGATCCTACAATGAGCAGTTCTTC.

The chain carries TRBV27 and TRBJ1-1, with 7 bases aligning to TRBD1. With 2 bases clipped from V and 3 bases from J, the junction kept 6 bases outside the gene matches. Germline CDR1 MNHEY, CDR2 SMNVEV (reference sequence). CDR3 length: 15 residues. In nucleotides, the CDR3 is TGTGCCAGCAGTTTAGCAAGGACAGGCCACACTGAAGCTTTCTTT. It specifies CASSLARTGHTEAFF.

The chain carries TRBV5-1 and TRBJ1-6, with TRBD1 matching 8 bases. Germline V lookup: CDR1 SGHRS, CDR2 YFSETQ. Losses at the gene ends were 2 bases for V and 0 bases for J; bases not matched to a gene: 4. The CDR3 sequence is 17 residues long. CDR3 DNA: TGCGCCAGCAGCTTCGGACAGGGAAGCTCCTATAATTCACCCCTCCACTTT. Translated, it gives CASSFGQGSSYNSPLHF.

V gene TRBV7-2 combines with J gene TRBJ2-3, with 8 bases that match TRBD2. Per germline, CDR1 SGHTA and CDR2 FQGNSA. V was clipped by 1 base and J by 5 bases; unmatched bases: 14. The CDR3 contains 18 residues. CDR3 in DNA: TGTGCCAGCAGCTTAGTCGTCGGGGGGGCTATAAGTGGAGATACGCAGTATTTT. This codes for CASSLVVGGAISGDTQYF.

The V call is TRBV5-1, the J call TRBJ1-2; TRBD1 matches 10 bases. Looked up from germline, CDR1 is SGHRS and CDR2 is YFSETQ. The CDR3 covers 17 residues. V was clipped by 0 bases and J by 4 bases; unmatched bases: 9. CDR3 DNA sequence: TGCGCCAGCAGCTTGGCTTTGACAGGGGGCGCCTTCTATGGCTACACCTTC. Its protein is CASSLALTGGAFYGYTF.

The CDR3 DNA follows: TGTGCCATCAACGGCGGGGAGAACACTGAAGCTTTCTTT. It specifies CAINGGENTEAFF. The chain links TRBV10-3 to TRBJ1-1; D not certain. The ends were cut back, 7 bases at V and 1 base at J, with 10 bases in the middle. From germline, CDR1 is ENHRY and CDR2 SYGVKD. The CDR3 covers 13 residues.

This clone was seen a handful of times. The V and J genes are TRBV20-1 and TRBJ2-1; 7 bases fit TRBD2. V lost 3 bases, J lost 12 bases, and 5 bases stayed unmatched. This CDR3 contains 11 residues. Per the germline V gene, CDR1 is DFQATT and CDR2 is SNEGSKA (reference sequence). The CDR3 DNA follows: TGCAGTGCTAGGGAAGCGGGGTTGCAGTTCTTC. This sequence encodes CSAREAGLQFF.

V is TRBV28 and J is TRBJ2-3; 11 nucleotides align to TRBD2. The trim removed 7 bases at V and 5 bases at J, leaving 8 bases unmatched. Germline CDR1 is MDHEN and CDR2 is SYDVKM. The CDR3 is 15 amino acids. For the CDR3, the DNA is TGTGCCAGCATTAGCGGGGGGGTGGCAAGAGATACGCAGTATTTT. Its protein is CASISGGVARDTQYF.

The chain uses TRBV4-2 and TRBJ2-1; D remains ambiguous. V was cut by 1 base and J by 1 base, with 8 bases left in between. Germline V gene data show CDR1 as LGHNA and CDR2 as YNFKEQ. This CDR3 has 15 residues. CDR3 sequence (DNA): TGTGCCAGCAGCCAAGGAGAGTCTTCCTACAATGAGCAGTTCTTC. It codes for CASSQGESSYNEQFF.

The CDR3 DNA sequence: TGTGCCTGGAGTCTCGGACAGGGTCATGGCTACACCTTC. Translation gives CAWSLGQGHGYTF. This chain joins TRBV30 and TRBJ1-2; 8 bases are a match to TRBD1. Per germline, CDR1 GTSNPN and CDR2 SVGIG (reference sequence). This CDR3 comprises 13 residues. J gave up 6 bases and V 2 bases, and 5 bases lay outside the gene matches.

The V gene is TRBV6-1, the J gene TRBJ2-7, with TRBD2 as a possible D gene (5 bases). The CDR3 is 17 amino acids. From germline, CDR1 is MNHNS and CDR2 SASEGT. V lost 1 base to trimming and J lost 3 bases, with 19 bases between them. The CDR3 loop is CASSEEQRFLGSYEQYF. The CDR3 nucleotides are TGTGCCAGCAGTGAAGAGCAGCGGTTTCTAGGGAGCTACGAGCAGTACTTC.

The chain carries TRBV20-1 and TRBJ1-2; TRBD1 agrees at 10 bases. The CDR3 runs 11 residues. Germline CDR1 DFQATT, CDR2 SNEGSKA (reference sequence). The V segment lost 5 bases and the J segment 7 bases; nucleotides outside the gene matches: 1. The CDR3 region has the DNA TGCAGTGCTCGGACAGGGGGTGGCTACACCTTC. Amino acid sequence: CSARTGGGYTF.

The chain joins TRBV2 to TRBJ2-7, with 11 bases identical to TRBD2. Germline CDR1 SNHLY, CDR2 FYNNEI. The CDR3 runs 17 residues. V lost 3 bases and J lost 0; bases outside the gene matches: 7. The CDR3 protein is CASSDRLAGGFSYEQYF. CDR3 in DNA: TGTGCCAGCAGTGATAGGCTAGCGGGGGGCTTCTCCTACGAGCAGTACTTC.

V gene TRBV4-2 combines with J gene TRBJ1-2; no firm D call. This CDR3 comprises 14 residues. Trimming left V 4 bases short and J 1 base short, with 10 bases between. The germline CDR1 and CDR2 sequences are LGHNA and YNFKEQ. CDR3 nucleotides: TGTGCCAGCAGCCCGTGGGGAGTTAACTATGGCTACACCTTC. Its protein is CASSPWGVNYGYTF.

This rearrangement joins TRBV24-1 to TRBJ1-5; TRBD1 aligns across 8 bases. Germline V gene sequence: CDR1 KGHDR, CDR2 SFDVKD. This CDR3 is 17 amino acids long. The ends lost 4 bases at V and 2 bases at J; junction bases unmatched: 9. The DNA of the CDR3 is TGTGCCACCAGTGACTCGCAGGGGGCGGGGGGCAATCAGCCCCAGCATTTT. It translates to CATSDSQGAGGNQPQHF.

This chain uses TRBV2 with TRBJ2-2; D call uncertain. Trimming took 7 bases from V and 1 from J, leaving 7 bases between them. Germline V CDR1 and CDR2: SNHLY, FYNNEI. The CDR3 runs to 13 residues. The CDR3 bases are TGTGCCAGCATCGGTGGGAACACCGGGGAGCTGTTTTTT. Amino acids: CASIGGNTGELFF.

This clone came up once. J is TRBJ1-2 and V is TRBV5-6; D is perhaps TRBD1 (5 bases). CDR1 SGHDT and CDR2 YYEEEE come from the germline V gene. With 0 bases removed from V and 8 bases from J, the gap between germline ends came to 11 bases. The CDR3 is 13 amino acids. CDR3 nucleotides: TGTGCCAGCAGCTTGGGGCAGGGTTGGGGCTACACCTTC. It specifies CASSLGQGWGYTF.

This clone has only one observation. The chain recombines TRBV9 with TRBJ2-5; 11 nucleotides line up with TRBD2. Losses at the gene ends were 0 bases for V and 3 bases for J; bases not matched to a gene: 7. The CDR3 runs 17 residues. Germline V gives CDR1 SGDLS, CDR2 YYNGEE. CDR3: CASSVDPSGGPKETQYF. The CDR3 nucleotides are TGTGCCAGCAGCGTAGATCCTAGCGGGGGGCCGAAAGAGACCCAGTACTTC.

The V gene is TRBV12-3 or TRBV12-4, the J gene TRBJ1-2, with D possibly being TRBD1 (5 bases). This CDR3 comprises 13 residues. With 2 bases removed from V and 5 bases from J, the gap between germline ends came to 9 bases. CDR3 DNA: TGTGCCAGCAGTTTACAGGGCGGTTATGGCTACACCTTC. It translates to CASSLQGGYGYTF.